Following are 9 T cell receptor beta chains from one sample sequenced in a study of blood T cells in healthy people across ages. Using a J-beta primer mix together with a sample-barcoded 5' primer, a second PCR was run for about 6 to 11 cycles. TCRdb itself ran the 5' RACE reads through MiXCR, one entry per CDR3 protein. The repertoire consists of approximately 1,000,000 distinct CDR3 sequences, with under 55% occurring once and the leading ten covering 15% to 20%. Sequencing used blood. Receptors originate from a woman aged 55-70 years in good health.

The V and J genes are TRBV15 and TRBJ1-1; no firm D call. Germline lookup yields CDR1 LNHNV and CDR2 YYDKDF (reference sequence). The CDR3 contains 16 residues. The germline V and J ends were trimmed by 6 bases and 5 bases, with 22 bases remaining between them. The CDR3 DNA sequence: TGTGCCACCAGTGAGAAGGTATTGGACTGGAGAACTGAAGCTTTCTTT. This codes for CATSEKVLDWRTEAFF.

The V call is TRBV27, the J call TRBJ2-1; 9 bases map to TRBD1. The CDR3 has 16 residues. J lost 1 base, V lost 3 bases, and 4 bases had no gene match. Germline assignment: CDR1 MNHEY and CDR2 SMNVEV (reference sequence). CDR3 in amino acids: CASSFSTGGSYNEQFF. CDR3 in DNA: TGTGCCAGCAGTTTTTCGACAGGGGGGTCCTACAATGAGCAGTTCTTC.

The J gene is TRBJ1-5, the V gene TRBV27; TRBD1 matches 8 bases. The J segment lost 5 bases and the V segment lost 3 bases, leaving 9 bases of the junction unmatched. The CDR3 is 16 amino acids. Per the germline V gene, CDR1 is MNHEY and CDR2 is SMNVEV (reference sequence). The CDR3 loop is CASSFMDRDEDQPQHF. The CDR3 DNA is TGTGCCAGCAGTTTCATGGACAGGGACGAGGATCAGCCCCAGCATTTT.

The rearrangement links TRBV5-5 to TRBJ2-3; TRBD1 matches at 10 bases. Germline CDR1 SGHKS, CDR2 YYEKEE (reference sequence). J gave up 2 bases and V 3 bases, and 6 bases lay outside the gene matches. This CDR3 comprises 16 residues. The CDR3 nucleotides read TGTGCCAGCAGCTCCCGGACAGGGGGTGCCACAGATACGCAGTATTTT. Amino acid sequence: CASSSRTGGATDTQYF. The complete variable domain, with remaining parts taken from reference TRBV5-5 and TRBJ2-3, reads DAGVTQSPTHLIKTRGQQVTLRCSPISGHKSVSWYQQVLGQGPQFIFQYYEKEERGRGNFPDRFSARQFPNYSSELNVNALLLGDSALYLCASSSRTGGATDTQYFGPGTRLTVL.

This clonotype has just one count. J is TRBJ1-2 and V is TRBV24-1, with unresolved D. With 4 bases removed from V and 8 bases from J, the gap between germline ends came to 19 bases. The germline V gene encodes CDR1 KGHDR and CDR2 SFDVKD. The CDR3 length is 15 residues. The CDR3 nucleotides are TGTGCCACCAGTGACGACGGGATTCGGTCAGGCGGCTACACCTTC. This sequence encodes CATSDDGIRSGGYTF.

V gene TRBV12-3 or TRBV12-4 combines with J gene TRBJ1-5; tentative D call: TRBD1 (6 bases). The CDR3 totals 15 residues. Trimming shortened V by 8 bases and J by 2 bases, and 16 bases separated the two germline ends. The CDR3 is CASQEFRGRNQPQHF. The CDR3 DNA reads TGTGCCAGCCAGGAGTTCAGGGGTCGCAATCAGCCCCAGCATTTT.

This chain uses TRBV27 with TRBJ2-5; TRBD1 matches 9 bases. Near its end, the DNA agrees better with TRBJ2-7, so the J call may be wrong. CDR3 length equals 15 residues. CDR1 and CDR2 (germline): MNHEY, SMNVEV (reference sequence). The CDR3 loop reads CASSLPGTGRDEQYF. The CDR3 region has the DNA TGTGCCAGCAGTCTACCCGGGACAGGGAGGGACGAGCAGTACTTC.

The chain has TRBV3-1 and TRBJ2-1; 11 bases map to TRBD2. The germline CDR1 and CDR2 sequences are LGHDT and YNNKEL (reference sequence). Unmatched junction bases numbered 9, after V lost 1 base and J lost 7 bases. CDR3 length: 17 amino acids. The DNA of the CDR3 is TGTGCCAGCAGCCAAGGCCGACTAGCGGGATTAAAGAATGAGCAGTTCTTC. Protein product: CASSQGRLAGLKNEQFF.

The chain is built from TRBV29-1 and TRBJ1-2, with no clear D. V was shortened by 2 bases and J by 1 base, with 5 bases between the two germline ends. Germline CDR1 SQVTM, CDR2 ANQGSEA. The CDR3 is 12 amino acids. The CDR3 is CSVERNNYGYTF. The CDR3 nucleotides are TGCAGCGTTGAACGCAATAACTATGGCTACACCTTC.